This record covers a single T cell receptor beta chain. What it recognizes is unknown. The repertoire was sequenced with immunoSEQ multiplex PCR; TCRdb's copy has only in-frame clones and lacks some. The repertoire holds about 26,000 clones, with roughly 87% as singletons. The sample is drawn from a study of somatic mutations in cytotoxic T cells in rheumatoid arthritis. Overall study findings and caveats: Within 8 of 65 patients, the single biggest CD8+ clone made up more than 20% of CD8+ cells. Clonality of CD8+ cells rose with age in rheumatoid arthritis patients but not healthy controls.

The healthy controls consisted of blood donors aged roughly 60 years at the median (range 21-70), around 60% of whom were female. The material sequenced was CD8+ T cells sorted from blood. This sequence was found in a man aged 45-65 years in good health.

The CDR3 loop reads CASSPAFGPRQEQFF. CDR3 coding DNA: TGTGCCAGCAGCCCCGCGTTCGGGCCAAGACAGGAGCAGTTCTTC. V is TRBV7-8 and J is TRBJ2-1, with D possibly matching TRBD1 (5 bases). Trimming removed 5 bases from V and 10 bases from J, with 21 bases in between. This CDR3 has 15 amino acids. Germline-derived CDR1 and CDR2 are SGHVS and FQNEAQ. The variable domain in full, with the rest retrieved from reference TRBV7-8 and TRBJ2-1, is GAGVSQSPRYKVAKRGQDVALRCDPISGHVSLFWYQQALGQGPEFLTYFQNEAQLDKSGLPSDRFFAERPEGSVSTLKIQRTQQEDSAVYLCASSPAFGPRQEQFFGPGTRLTVL.